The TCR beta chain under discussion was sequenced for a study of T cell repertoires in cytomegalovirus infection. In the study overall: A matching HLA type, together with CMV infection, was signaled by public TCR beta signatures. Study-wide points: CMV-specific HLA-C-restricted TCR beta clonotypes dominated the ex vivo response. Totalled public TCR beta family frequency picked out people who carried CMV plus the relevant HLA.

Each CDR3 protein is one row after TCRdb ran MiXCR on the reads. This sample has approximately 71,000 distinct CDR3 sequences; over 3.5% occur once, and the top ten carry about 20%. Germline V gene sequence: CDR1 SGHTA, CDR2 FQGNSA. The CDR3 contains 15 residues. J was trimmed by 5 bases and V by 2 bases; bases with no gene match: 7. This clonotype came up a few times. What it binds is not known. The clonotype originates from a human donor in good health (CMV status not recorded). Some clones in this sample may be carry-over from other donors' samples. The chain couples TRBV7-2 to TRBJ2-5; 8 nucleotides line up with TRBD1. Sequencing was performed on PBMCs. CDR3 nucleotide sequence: TGTGCCAGCAGCTTACAGCAGGGGGCGCGGGAGACCCAGTACTTC. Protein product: CASSLQQGARETQYF.